This T cell receptor (beta chain) was identified during a study of T cell responses to AZD1222 COVID-19 vaccine. Study-level results: Among AZD1222 vaccinees, only five to seven were seropositive at baseline. Females made up more of the donors, who were largely white British, and clonal diversity may have come out too low.

Assay: immunoSEQ multiplex PCR; the TCRdb copy retains only in-frame clones and omits some. The sample shows 200,000 or so clones, almost 95% of them seen only once. Germline loops: CDR1 LNHDA, CDR2 SQIVND (reference sequence). V gave up 4 bases and J gave up 13 bases, with 17 bases separating them. There are 14 residues in the CDR3. Of note for this clone: Its target is unknown.

Sequencing used peripheral blood, obtained on day 0 of AZD1222 vaccination. This TCR was recovered from an adult in good health. V is TRBV19 and J is TRBJ1-6; D unresolved. The chain's CDR3 is CASSTGFREEPLHF. As DNA, the CDR3 is TGTGCCAGTAGTACGGGTTTTAGGGAAGAGCCCCTCCACTTT.